This paragraph covers one T cell receptor beta chain sequence. The entry originates in a study of blood T cell repertoires in COVID-19. In the study overall: Nucleic acid was either cDNA or gDNA, and it came from T cells, B-cell-depleted T cells, or PBMCs.

Original processing notes: Amplification from reference gene primers served as the basis for estimated nucleated cell counts. The assay was immunoSEQ multiplex PCR, and TCRdb's table has in-frame clones only and misses some. V, J and clone size are those of that table, while D and trimming were read from the DNA. The table includes around 220,000 clones, around 87% detected once. The CDR3 spans 17 residues. Germline loops: CDR1 SGHAT, CDR2 FQNNGV. Trimming left V 2 bases short and J 0 bases short, with 17 bases between. Input material: peripheral blood. The chain employs TRBV11-2 and TRBJ2-7, with a tentative D call TRBD2 (6 bases). The TCR sequence derives from a woman aged 50 to 65 with COVID-19, enrolled during active disease. CDR3 sequence (DNA): TGTGCCAGCAGCTTATTGGTTCCGGGGGTTTACTCCTACGAGCAGTACTTC. Amino acid sequence: CASSLLVPGVYSYEQYF.